A selection of T cell receptor beta chains follows, all from one sample in a study of molecular identifiers for immune sequencing clone quantification. TCRdb processed the PCR reads anew with MiXCR; each CDR3 protein has one entry. This sample has about 640,000 distinct CDR3 sequences, with about 20% found just once. Sequencing used naive CD8+ T cells from blood, with Jurkat cell RNA spiked in. The origin of the receptors is a human donor in good health. Some libraries in this study had Jurkat cell RNA spiked in. Each CDR3 is given with its conserved first and last residue. The order of the fields is V gene, J gene, clone size, D gene, CDR3 DNA, CDR3 protein. A D gene is named only where the DNA matches it firmly. Clone size is given for some rows only: seen once, a few or many times, or a class if the clone is expanded.

>TRBV3-2|TRBJ1-4|.|.
TGTGCCAGCAGCCAAGATCTGGCAGGAACTAATGAAAAACTGTTTTTT
CASSQDLAGTNEKLFF
>TRBV20-1|TRBJ1-5|few|TRBD1
TGCAGTGCTGCGGCGGACAGGGGAGGCAATCAGCCCCAGCATTTT
CSAAADRGGNQPQHF
>TRBV11-2|TRBJ2-1|many|TRBD2
TGTGCCAGCAGCTTAACCGCTAGCGGGGACAATGAGCAGTTCTTC
CASSLTASGDNEQFF
>TRBV4-2|TRBJ1-4|few|.
TGTGCCAGCAGCCAAGTCTTAGTGGGACAAGCTAATGAAAAACTGTTTTTT
CASSQVLVGQANEKLFF
>TRBV5-4|TRBJ2-2|.|.
TGTGCCAGCAACTTGCCTACTAGTTCCACCGGGGAGCTGTTTTTT
CASNLPTSSTGELFF
>TRBV5-4|TRBJ2-5|many|.
TGTGCCAGCAGCTTTAAGGACTTACAAGAGACCCAGTACTTC
CASSFKDLQETQYF
>TRBV19|TRBJ2-3|.|TRBD2
TGTGCCAGTAGTATCGGGACTACGCAAGATACGCAGTGTTTT
CASSIGTTQDTQCF
>TRBV6-2/TRBV6-3|TRBJ2-5|many|.
TGTGCCAGCAGTACGGACGGGCAAGAGACCCAGTACTTC
CASSTDGQETQYF
>TRBV19|TRBJ2-7|.|TRBD2
TGTGCCAGTAGTATCGGGGGGTCCGACGAGCAGTACTTC
CASSIGGSDEQYF
>TRBV7-9|TRBJ2-1|many|TRBD2
TGTGCCAGCAGCTTACCTCTAGCGGGGGGGCCGGGGAATGAGCAGTTCTTC
CASSLPLAGGPGNEQFF
>TRBV28|TRBJ2-3|many|.
TGTGCCAGCAGTTTTCTGCAGGAAAGCACAGATACGCAGTATTTT
CASSFLQESTDTQYF
>TRBV6-2/TRBV6-3|TRBJ1-1|many|.
TGTGCCAGCAGTTACTCGGCCGATAACACTGAAGCTTTCTTT
CASSYSADNTEAFF
>TRBV5-1|TRBJ2-5|many|TRBD2
TGCGCCAGCAGCTTGGTCGGCGGGGGACCTCAAGAGACCCAGTACTTC
CASSLVGGGPQETQYF
>TRBV6-2/TRBV6-3|TRBJ1-1|few|.
TGTGCCAGCACCCCATCGTGGGGGGACGCCATGCAGGCTTTCTTT
CASTPSWGDAMQAFF
>TRBV7-9|TRBJ2-5|.|.
TGTGCCAGCAGCTTTCAGGGACACGAGACCCAGTACTTC
CASSFQGHETQYF
>TRBV27|TRBJ2-7|many|TRBD2
TGTGCCAGCAGTCTCACTAGCGGGAGGGTCTACGAGCAGTACTTC
CASSLTSGRVYEQYF
>TRBV6-5|TRBJ2-7|.|.
TGTGCCAGCAGTTACGGGTCGGCGGGGCCACTCTACGAGCAGTACTTC
CASSYGSAGPLYEQYF